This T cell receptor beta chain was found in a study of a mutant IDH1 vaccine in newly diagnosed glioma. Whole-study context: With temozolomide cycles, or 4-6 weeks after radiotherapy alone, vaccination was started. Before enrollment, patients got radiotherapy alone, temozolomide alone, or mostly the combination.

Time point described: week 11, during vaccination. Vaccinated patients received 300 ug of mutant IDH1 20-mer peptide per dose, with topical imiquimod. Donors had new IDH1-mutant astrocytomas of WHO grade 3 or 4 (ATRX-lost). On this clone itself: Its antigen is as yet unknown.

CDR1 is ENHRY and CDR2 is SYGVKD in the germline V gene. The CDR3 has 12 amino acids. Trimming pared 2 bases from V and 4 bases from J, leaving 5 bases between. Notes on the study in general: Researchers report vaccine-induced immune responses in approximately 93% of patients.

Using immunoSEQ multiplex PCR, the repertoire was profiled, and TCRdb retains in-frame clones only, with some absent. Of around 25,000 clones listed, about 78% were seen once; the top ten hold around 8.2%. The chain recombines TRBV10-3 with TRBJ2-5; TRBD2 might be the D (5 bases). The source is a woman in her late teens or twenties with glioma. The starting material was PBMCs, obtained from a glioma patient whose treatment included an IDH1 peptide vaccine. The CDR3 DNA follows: TGTGCCATCAGTGAGGGAGGAGAGACCCAGTACTTC. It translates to CAISEGGETQYF.